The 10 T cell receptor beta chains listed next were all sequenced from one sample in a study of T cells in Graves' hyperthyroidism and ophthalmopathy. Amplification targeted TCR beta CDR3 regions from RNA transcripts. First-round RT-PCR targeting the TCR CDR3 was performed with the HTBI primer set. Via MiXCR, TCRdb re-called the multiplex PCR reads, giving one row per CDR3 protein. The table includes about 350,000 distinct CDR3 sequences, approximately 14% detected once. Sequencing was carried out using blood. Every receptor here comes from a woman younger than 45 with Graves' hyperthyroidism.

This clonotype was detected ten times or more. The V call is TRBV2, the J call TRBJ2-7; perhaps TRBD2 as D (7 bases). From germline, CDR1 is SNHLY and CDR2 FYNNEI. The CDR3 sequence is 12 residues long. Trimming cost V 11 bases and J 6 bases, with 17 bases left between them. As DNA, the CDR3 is TGTGCCCAGAAGGGGGGGGCGAGCGAGCAGTACTTC. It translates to CAQKGGASEQYF.

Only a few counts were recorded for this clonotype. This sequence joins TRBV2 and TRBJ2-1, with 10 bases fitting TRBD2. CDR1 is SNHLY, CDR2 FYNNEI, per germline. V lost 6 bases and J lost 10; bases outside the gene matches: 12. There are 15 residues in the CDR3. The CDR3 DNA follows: TGTGCCAGCAGGGAGGGACTAGCGATCCCTCCGGAGCAGTTCTTC. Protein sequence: CASREGLAIPPEQFF. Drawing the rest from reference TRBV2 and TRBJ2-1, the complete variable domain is EPEVTQTPSHQVTQMGQEVILRCVPISNHLYFYWYRQILGQKVEFLVSFYNNEISEKSEIFDDQFSVERPDGSNFTLKIRSTKLEDSAMYFCASREGLAIPPEQFFGPGTRLTVL.

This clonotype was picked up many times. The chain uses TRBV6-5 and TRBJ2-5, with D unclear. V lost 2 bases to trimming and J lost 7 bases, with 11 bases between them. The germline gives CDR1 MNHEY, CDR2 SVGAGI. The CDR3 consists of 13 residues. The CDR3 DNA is TGTGCCAGCAGTTACACAGCAATCGGGACCCAGTACTTC. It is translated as CASSYTAIGTQYF.

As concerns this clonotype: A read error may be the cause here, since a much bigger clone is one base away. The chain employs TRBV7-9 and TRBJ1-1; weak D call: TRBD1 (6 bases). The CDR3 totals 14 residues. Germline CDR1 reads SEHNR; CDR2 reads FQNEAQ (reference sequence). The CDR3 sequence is CTSSTYRDWTEAFF. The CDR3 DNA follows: TGTACCAGCAGCACCTACAGGGATTGGACTGAAGCTTTCTTT.

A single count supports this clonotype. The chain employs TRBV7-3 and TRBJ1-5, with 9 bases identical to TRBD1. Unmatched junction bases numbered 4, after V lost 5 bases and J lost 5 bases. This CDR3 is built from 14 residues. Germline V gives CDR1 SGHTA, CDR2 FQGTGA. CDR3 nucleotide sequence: TGTGCCAGCAGCGCTACAGGGGGCGATCAGCCCCAGCATTTT. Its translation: CASSATGGDQPQHF.

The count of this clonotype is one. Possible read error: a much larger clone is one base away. CDR3 amino acids: CTSSLWNTEAFF. The CDR3 region has the DNA TGTACCAGCAGTCTATGGAACACTGAAGCTTTCTTT. The chain is built from TRBV25-1 and TRBJ1-1; D unclear. CDR1 MGHDK and CDR2 SYGVNS come from the germline V gene. CDR3 length equals 12 residues.

This CDR3 reads CASSPDVRLSEEKLFF. CDR3 coding DNA: TGTGCCAGCTCACCCGATGTGCGATTGTCGGAAGAAAAACTGTTTTTT. The chain links TRBV18 to TRBJ1-4; D is unresolved. Per the germline V gene, CDR1 is KGHSH and CDR2 is LQKENI. The V end lost 3 bases, the J end lost 8 bases, and 19 bases lay between the germline ends. The CDR3 contains 16 residues.

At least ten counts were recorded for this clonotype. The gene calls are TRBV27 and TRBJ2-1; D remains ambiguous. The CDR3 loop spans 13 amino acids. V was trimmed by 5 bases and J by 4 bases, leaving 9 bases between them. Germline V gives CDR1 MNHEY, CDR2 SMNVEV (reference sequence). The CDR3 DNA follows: TGTGCCAGCAGTCGGGCCGGTTACAATGAGCAGTTCTTC. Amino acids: CASSRAGYNEQFF.

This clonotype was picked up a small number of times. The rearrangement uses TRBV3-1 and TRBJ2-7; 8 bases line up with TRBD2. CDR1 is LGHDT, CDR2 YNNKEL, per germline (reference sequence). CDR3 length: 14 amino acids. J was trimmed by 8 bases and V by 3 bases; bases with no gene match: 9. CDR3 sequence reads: CASSHGTSGTKQYF. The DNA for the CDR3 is TGTGCCAGCAGCCACGGGACTAGTGGTACCAAGCAGTACTTC.

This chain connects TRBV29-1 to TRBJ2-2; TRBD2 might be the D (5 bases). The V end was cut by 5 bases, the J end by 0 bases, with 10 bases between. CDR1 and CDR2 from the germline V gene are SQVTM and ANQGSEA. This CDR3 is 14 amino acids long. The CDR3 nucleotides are TGCAGCGTTCCCGGGGTGGCGAACACCGGGGAGCTGTTTTTT. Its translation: CSVPGVANTGELFF.